The 19 T cell receptor beta chains given below trace back to one sample, sequenced in a study of OX40 agonist ivuxolimab in advanced cancers. Libraries were prepared by immunoSEQ multiplex PCR; TCRdb keeps only in-frame clonotypes and omits some of them. There are tens of thousands of clones in the sample; 85% to 95% occur only once, and around 5.9% lies in the top ten. The source material was CD4+ or CD8+ T cells sorted from blood, sampled in a trial of the OX40 agonist ivuxolimab. These receptors all stem from an adult with an advanced solid tumor such as melanoma, head and neck, liver or kidney cancer.

This chain joins TRBV5-1 and TRBJ2-5; D call uncertain. The germline V and J ends were trimmed by 7 bases and 5 bases, with 15 bases remaining between them. The CDR3 loop spans 13 amino acids. Germline V gene sequence: CDR1 SGHRS, CDR2 YFSETQ. The DNA for the CDR3 is TGCGCCAGCCAAGAAACAGTTGGGGAGACCCAGTACTTC. The encoded protein is CASQETVGETQYF.

This clone has only a few counts. This chain links TRBV7-6 with TRBJ1-5; TRBD1 might be the D (5 bases). CDR1 and CDR2 from the germline V gene are SGHVS and FNYEAQ. Trimming stripped 2 bases from V and 3 bases from J, with 8 bases between. The CDR3 spans 14 residues. This chain's CDR3 is CASSLSTVNQPQHF. CDR3 coding DNA: TGTGCCAGCAGCTTATCGACAGTCAATCAGCCCCAGCATTTT.

This clone came up once. The CDR3 region is CASSPPNWETQYF. Here the CDR3 DNA reads TGTGCCAGCTCACCACCTAACTGGGAGACCCAGTACTTC. This sequence joins TRBV18 and TRBJ2-5; D is undetermined. The CDR3 is 13 residues long. Germline V gene lookup returns CDR1 KGHSH and CDR2 LQKENI. The ends were cut back, 0 bases at V and 5 bases at J, with 7 bases in the middle.

The CDR3 loop is CASSGLAETDTQYF. The CDR3 region has the DNA TGTGCCAGCAGTGGACTAGCGGAGACAGATACGCAGTATTTT. The chain uses TRBV2 and TRBJ2-3; TRBD2 matches 9 bases. Germline V gene data show CDR1 as SNHLY and CDR2 as FYNNEI. The length of the CDR3 is 14 residues. Trimming at V came to 4 bases and at J to 3 bases, leaving 2 bases not matched to a gene.

CDR3 DNA sequence: TGTGCCAGCAGCTCCCGACAGGGGTTGCGTGGGTATGGCTACACCTTC. Amino acids: CASSSRQGLRGYGYTF. This chain links TRBV7-2 with TRBJ1-2; TRBD1 aligns across 8 bases. Germline values: CDR1 SGHTA, CDR2 FQGNSA. The CDR3 loop spans 16 amino acids. J gave up 5 bases and V 4 bases, and 12 bases lay outside the gene matches.

DNA for the CDR3: TGCGCCAGCAGCCAAGATAGGTACAGGGGCACTGAAGCTTTCTTT. It encodes CASSQDRYRGTEAFF. This sequence joins TRBV4-1 and TRBJ1-1; 7 bases fit TRBD1. Germline trimming cut 0 bases from V and 4 bases from J; bases unmatched to any gene: 5. The CDR3 has 15 amino acids. Germline V gene sequence: CDR1 MGHRA, CDR2 YSYEKL.

The rearrangement links TRBV27 to TRBJ2-1; 7 bases match TRBD2. V lost 2 bases and J lost 9; bases outside the gene matches: 7. The length of the CDR3 is 14 residues. In germline, CDR1 is MNHEY, CDR2 SMNVEV (reference sequence). The CDR3, as DNA: TGTGCCAGCAGTTTAAGGGCGGGAGACCTTGAGCAGTTCTTC. Encoded protein: CASSLRAGDLEQFF.

This clone is medium-sized within its sample. Written as DNA, the CDR3 is TGTGCCAGCAAGGACGGAATGGATGCGGGCGAGCAGTACTTC. This codes for CASKDGMDAGEQYF. V gene TRBV6-6 combines with J gene TRBJ2-7; tentative D call: TRBD2 (5 bases). Germline lookup yields CDR1 MNHNY and CDR2 SVGAGI (reference sequence). CDR3 length equals 14 residues. The germline V and J ends were trimmed by 7 bases and 6 bases, with 19 bases remaining between them.

The chain recombines TRBV25-1 with TRBJ1-2, with D maybe TRBD1 (5 bases). The germline V and J ends were trimmed by 6 bases and 0 bases, with 14 bases remaining between them. Germline values: CDR1 MGHDK, CDR2 SYGVNS. The CDR3 has 15 residues. The CDR3 nucleotides read TGTGCCAGCAGAGGGGTGGACTGGCCTAACTATGGCTACACCTTC. It is translated as CASRGVDWPNYGYTF.

This clone turned up a few times. This chain links TRBV27 with TRBJ1-2, with D possibly being TRBD1 (6 bases). Germline values: CDR1 MNHEY, CDR2 SMNVEV (reference sequence). This CDR3 is built from 16 residues. V lost 5 bases and J lost 4, with 20 bases in between. The CDR3, as DNA: TGTGCCAGCAGTGATGAATACAGGGCTCTGGGCTATGGCTACACCTTC. Translating gives CASSDEYRALGYGYTF.

V is TRBV13 and J is TRBJ2-7; D is possibly TRBD1 (6 bases). CDR3 length: 14 amino acids. Trimming left V 2 bases short and J 6 bases short, with 14 bases between. The V gene's germline CDR1 is PRHDT and CDR2 FYEKMQ (reference sequence). The CDR3 region is CASSLRGIDGEQYF. In DNA form, the CDR3 reads TGTGCCAGCAGCTTAAGGGGGATCGACGGCGAGCAGTACTTC.

The V and J genes are TRBV27 and TRBJ2-1, with D perhaps TRBD1 (5 bases). V lost 1 base and J lost 4, with 11 bases in between. Per the germline V gene, CDR1 is MNHEY and CDR2 is SMNVEV (reference sequence). This CDR3 comprises 15 residues. CDR3 in amino acids: CASSLYGAVYNEQFF. CDR3 sequence (DNA): TGTGCCAGCAGTTTATATGGGGCAGTTTACAATGAGCAGTTCTTC.

This rearrangement joins TRBV27 to TRBJ2-7; D is unclear. V was shortened by 4 bases and J by 5 bases, with 6 bases between the two germline ends. The CDR3 loop spans 11 amino acids. Germline CDR1 reads MNHEY; CDR2 reads SMNVEV (reference sequence). The CDR3 is CASSSFNEQYF. CDR3 nucleotides: TGTGCCAGCAGTTCCTTCAACGAGCAGTACTTC.

This clone appeared once. The V gene is TRBV11-2, the J gene TRBJ2-1; D is uncertain. This CDR3 has 15 amino acids. V lost 4 bases and J 6 bases, leaving 16 bases between the germline ends. Germline values: CDR1 SGHAT, CDR2 FQNNGV. The CDR3 nucleotides are TGTGCCAGCAGCTCAGAGCCCCCAGGTATCAATGAGCAGTTCTTC. This translates into CASSSEPPGINEQFF. Based on the CDR3 plus reference TRBV11-2 and TRBJ2-1, the full variable domain is EAGVAQSPRYKIIEKRQSVAFWCNPISGHATLYWYQQILGQGPKLLIQFQNNGVVDDSQLPKDRFSAERLKGVDSTLKIQPAKLEDSAVYLCASSSEPPGINEQFFGPGTRLTVL.

The chain combines TRBV2 with TRBJ2-5; 11 nucleotides align to TRBD2. The CDR3 spans 16 residues. Germline V lookup: CDR1 SNHLY, CDR2 FYNNEI. The J segment lost 1 base and the V segment lost 7 bases, leaving 8 bases of the junction unmatched. The CDR3 nucleotides read TGTGCCAGCACTTCCGGGACTAGCGGCCCCCAAGAGACCCAGTACTTC. Its protein product is CASTSGTSGPQETQYF.

The V call is TRBV5-4, the J call TRBJ2-2, with 11 positions matching TRBD2. The CDR3 totals 15 residues. Germline V gene data show CDR1 as SGHNT and CDR2 as YYREEE (reference sequence). V was pared by 0 bases and J by 5 bases, with 0 bases of the junction left unmatched. For the CDR3, the DNA is TGTGCCAGCAGCTTGGGGACTAGCGGGACCGGGGAGCTGTTTTTT. It encodes CASSLGTSGTGELFF.

V usage is TRBV7-9 and J usage is TRBJ2-7; D might be TRBD1 (6 bases). V was shortened by 3 bases and J by 5 bases, with 8 bases between the two germline ends. The CDR3 runs to 12 residues. The V gene's germline CDR1 is SEHNR and CDR2 FQNEAQ (reference sequence). CDR3 loop: CASSFRGDEQYF. CDR3 bases: TGTGCCAGCAGCTTCAGGGGCGACGAGCAGTACTTC.

V usage is TRBV27 and J usage is TRBJ2-7; D is unresolved. V was clipped by 2 bases and J by 1 base, with 6 bases between them. CDR1 is MNHEY, CDR2 SMNVEV, per germline (reference sequence). The CDR3 has 13 residues. This chain's CDR3 is CASSLGRSYEQYF. CDR3 sequence (DNA): TGTGCCAGCAGTTTAGGGCGGTCCTACGAGCAGTACTTC.

The chain is built from TRBV5-1 and TRBJ1-4; D uncertain. From germline, CDR1 is SGHRS and CDR2 YFSETQ. The CDR3 length is 13 residues. Deletions cut 3 bases from V and 6 bases from J, with 9 bases between. CDR3 loop: CASSSRGDEKLFF. DNA for the CDR3: TGCGCCAGCAGCTCCCGCGGGGATGAAAAACTGTTTTTT.